The T cell receptor beta chain under discussion was sequenced for a study of T cells after yellow fever vaccination. Overall study context: SMART-Seq v4 Ultra Low Input prepared libraries from low-cell fractions. The study, taken as a whole, reports: Shared CD4/CD8 clonotypes were a small share, likely from convergent recombination.

Per germline, CDR1 MNHEY and CDR2 SVGEGT. V trimming: 7 bases; J trimming: 0 bases; junction bases outside the gene matches: 11. The CDR3 runs to 16 residues. Concerning this clonotype: Its antigen remains unknown.

TCRdb fed the 5' RACE reads into MiXCR, producing one record per CDR3 protein. The data contain roughly 250,000 distinct CDR3 sequences, approximately 12% of them singletons. This TCR came from a man aged 25 to 40 who received the YFV17D yellow fever vaccine. This chain links TRBV6-2 or TRBV6-3 with TRBJ1-1; 7 nucleotides line up with TRBD1. Sequenced material: CD4+ T cells sorted from PBMCs, taken 45 days after the yellow fever booster vaccination. The CDR3 protein is CASTSTRRGVNTEAFF. In nucleotides, the CDR3 is TGTGCCAGCACCTCCACCCGCAGGGGGGTGAACACTGAAGCTTTCTTT.